Listed below are T cell receptor beta chains from one sample, sequenced in a study of cytomegalovirus exposure and HLA in healthy donors. Sequencing used immunoSEQ multiplex PCR; TCRdb keeps in-frame clones, though not all of them. The sample lists about 160,000 clones; approximately 72% were seen once. The sequenced sample consisted of PBMCs. These TCRs come from a female donor in good health and CMV-seronegative. CDR3s include the opening cysteine and the closing phenylalanine or tryptophan. A D gene is named only where the DNA matches it firmly. Only some rows state a clone size, as once, few, many or a class for expanded clones.

TRBV19	TRBJ2-7	NA	NA	TGTGCCAGTAGTATATCCGGGGATTTCTACGAGCAGTACTTC	CASSISGDFYEQYF
TRBV5-8	TRBJ1-3	NA	NA	TGTGCCAGCAGCTTTCGGGTCAGCTCTGGAAACACCATATATTTT	CASSFRVSSGNTIYF
TRBV23-1	TRBJ2-7	NA	TRBD1	TGCGCCAGCAGTCAATCGATCAGAACAGGACAGGGCAACTACGAGCAGTACTTC	CASSQSIRTGQGNYEQYF
TRBV6-5	TRBJ2-1	once	NA	TGTGCCAGCAGTCTTCTCAATGAGCAGTTCTTC	CASSLLNEQFF
TRBV19	TRBJ1-1	NA	NA	TGTGCCAGTAACTTCGACGGGGGTTTGACTGAAGCTTTCTTT	CASNFDGGLTEAFF
TRBV15	TRBJ1-1	NA	TRBD1	TGTGCCACCCGGGACAGTTTTTACATGAACACTGAAGCTTTCTTT	CATRDSFYMNTEAFF
TRBV25-1	TRBJ1-2	NA	NA	TGTGCCAGCAGTGAATCCCCCTTACCGGCGCGGGGCTACACCTTC	CASSESPLPARGYTF
TRBV7-8	TRBJ2-5	NA	NA	TGTGCCAGCCACAGGTCTGGGGAGACCCAGTACTTC	CASHRSGETQYF
TRBV5-1	TRBJ2-1	NA	NA	TGCGCCAGCAATCTGGGCGGGGGCCAGGTCAATGAGCAGTTCTTC	CASNLGGGQVNEQFF
TRBV19	TRBJ2-5	NA	NA	TGTGCCAGTACCAAGTGGCTGGGAGAGGGAGAGACCCAGTACTTC	CASTKWLGEGETQYF
TRBV29-1	TRBJ2-5	NA	NA	TGCAGCGTTGGCCCACAGGGCGCAGGAGAGACCCAGTACTTC	CSVGPQGAGETQYF
TRBV27	TRBJ2-7	NA	NA	TGTGCCAGCAGTTTCAGGGACATGTCCTCCTACGAGCAGTACTTC	CASSFRDMSSYEQYF
TRBV5-1	TRBJ2-5	NA	TRBD2	TGCGCCAGCAGCTTGGCATTCGGGCTAGCGGAAGAGACCCAGTACTTC	CASSLAFGLAEETQYF
TRBV9	TRBJ2-7	NA	TRBD2	TGTGCCAGCAGCGTAGAACTAGCGGGGCCCTACGAGCAGTACTTC	CASSVELAGPYEQYF
TRBV15	TRBJ2-3	NA	TRBD1	TGTGCCACCCGGGACAGGGACACAGATACGCAGTATTTT	CATRDRDTDTQYF
TRBV2	TRBJ1-2	NA	TRBD1	TGTGCCAGCAGACCCGACAGGGGCCGCTATGGCTACACCTTC	CASRPDRGRYGYTF
TRBV7-3	TRBJ2-2	once	NA	TGTGCCAGCAGCTCGGACACCGGGGAGCTGTTTTTT	CASSSDTGELFF
TRBV18	TRBJ2-3	NA	NA	TGTGCCAGCTCACCTCTCCCCGTCGGTCCCCAAGGGGATTTT	CASSPLPVGPQGDF
TRBV4-1	TRBJ1-3	NA	NA	TGCGCCACCGGACAGCCATCCTCTGGAAACACCATATATTTT	CATGQPSSGNTIYF
TRBV6-5	TRBJ2-7	NA	NA	TGTGCCAGCAGTGACATGGTGGGTGAGCAGTACTTC	CASSDMVGEQYF
TRBV14	TRBJ1-4	few	TRBD1	TGTGCCAGCAGCCAAGCTGAGAGGGCGGGACAGCTAAATGAAAAACTGTTTTTT	CASSQAERAGQLNEKLFF
TRBV7-9	TRBJ1-6	NA	NA	TGTGCCAGCAGCTTAAAGGGGTTATCACCCCTCCACTTT	CASSLKGLSPLHF
TRBV19	TRBJ2-7	once	NA	TGTGCCAGTAGTATAGAGGGCAACGAGCAGTACTTC	CASSIEGNEQYF
TRBV7-9	TRBJ2-4	few	TRBD1	TGTGCCAGCAGCTCCGACAGGGGACGAGCCAAAAACATTCAGTACTTC	CASSSDRGRAKNIQYF